A single sample gave rise to the 14 T cell receptor beta chains below, sequenced in a study of T cells after yellow fever vaccination. Each CDR3 protein is one row after TCRdb ran MiXCR on the 5' RACE reads. This sample has about 170,000 distinct CDR3 sequences, with approximately 6% found just once. The sample in question was CD4+ T cells sorted from PBMCs, obtained on the day of the first yellow fever vaccination. These receptors were obtained from a man younger than 35 who received the YFV17D yellow fever vaccine.

Concerning this clonotype itself: With a much larger clone just one base away, this may be a read error. The chain employs TRBV4-3 and TRBJ2-7; 11 nucleotides align to TRBD1. CDR3 size: 14 residues. V lost 4 bases to trimming and J lost 6 bases; unmatched junction nucleotides: 5. Germline CDR1 reads LGHNA; CDR2 reads YSLEER. This CDR3 reads CASSRDRGGFEQYF. In DNA, the CDR3 is TGCGCCAGCAGCCGGGACAGGGGGGGCTTCGAGCAGTACTTC.

The table lists this clonotype with a few counts. The V gene is TRBV3-1, the J gene TRBJ2-3, with a tentative D call TRBD1 (5 bases). Germline values: CDR1 LGHDT, CDR2 YNNKEL (reference sequence). This CDR3 has 16 amino acids. The V and J ends lost 2 bases and 2 bases respectively, with 14 bases between them. CDR3 sequence reads: CASSQNQGGPTDTQYF. DNA for the CDR3: TGTGCCAGCAGCCAAAACCAGGGTGGACCCACAGATACGCAGTATTTT.

This clonotype was recorded a few times. This sequence joins TRBV7-2 and TRBJ1-1; the D gene is possibly TRBD1 (5 bases). V dropped 6 bases and J dropped 4 bases, with 15 bases sitting between them. Germline V gene data show CDR1 as SGHTA and CDR2 as FQGNSA. The CDR3 totals 14 residues. For the CDR3, the DNA is TGTGCCAGCAGTACTCAGGGTGTAGGCACTGAAGCTTTCTTT. It encodes CASSTQGVGTEAFF.

This clonotype came up a few times. The chain uses TRBV5-5 and TRBJ2-3; D remains ambiguous. Per the germline V gene, CDR1 is SGHKS and CDR2 is YYEKEE (reference sequence). V was pared by 2 bases and J by 5 bases, with 12 bases between. The CDR3 has 14 residues. The CDR3 loop reads CASSLLSSQDTQYF. As DNA, the CDR3 is TGTGCCAGCAGCTTATTGAGCTCCCAAGATACGCAGTATTTT.

This clonotype was observed at least ten times. This chain joins TRBV5-1 and TRBJ2-1; possibly TRBD1 for D (5 bases). The CDR3 consists of 15 residues. Germline V gene sequence: CDR1 SGHRS, CDR2 YFSETQ. V was clipped by 0 bases and J by 0 bases, with 7 bases between them. CDR3 bases: TGCGCCAGCAGCTTGGCTGGGGCCTCCTACAATGAGCAGTTCTTC. This translates into CASSLAGASYNEQFF.

This clonotype turned up a few times. The chain joins TRBV7-2 to TRBJ1-2; no reliable D call. Looked up from germline, CDR1 is SGHTA and CDR2 is FQGNSA. The CDR3 consists of 13 residues. V gave up 2 bases and J gave up 4 bases, with 8 bases separating them. CDR3 nucleotides: TGTGCCAGCAGCTTAAGCCCAGGCTATGGCTACACCTTC. Translated, it gives CASSLSPGYGYTF.

This clonotype was counted ten times or more. This chain connects TRBV10-3 to TRBJ1-4; D unclear. Trimming stripped 4 bases from V and 7 bases from J, with 10 bases between. Looked up from germline, CDR1 is ENHRY and CDR2 is SYGVKD. The CDR3 is 13 residues long. The DNA for the CDR3 is TGTGCCATCAGTGGGGGAATAGGTGAAAAACTGTTTTTT. Translated, it gives CAISGGIGEKLFF.

The table lists this clonotype with many counts. The chain couples TRBV4-1 to TRBJ2-7; 10 nucleotides agree with TRBD1. The CDR3 spans 17 residues. Germline assignment: CDR1 MGHRA and CDR2 YSYEKL. The V gene end was trimmed by 3 bases and the J gene end by 3 bases; junction bases not matched to a gene: 11. CDR3 in DNA: TGCGCCAGCAGCCACGGACAGGGGGGTATGGACCACTACGAGCAGTACTTC. Protein: CASSHGQGGMDHYEQYF.

This clonotype was observed a few times. V and J are TRBV6-2 or TRBV6-3 and TRBJ1-1; TRBD1 matches at 7 bases. The germline V gene encodes CDR1 MNHEY and CDR2 SVGEGT. This CDR3 has 15 residues. V trimming: 7 bases; J trimming: 1 base; junction bases outside the gene matches: 9. The CDR3 sequence: CASTLQGGPNTEAFF. Here the CDR3 DNA reads TGTGCCAGCACCCTCCAAGGGGGCCCGAACACTGAAGCTTTCTTT.

The V and J genes are TRBV7-2 and TRBJ1-2; TRBD1 agrees at 8 bases. J lost 6 bases, V lost 5 bases, and 14 bases had no gene match. CDR1 is SGHTA and CDR2 is FQGNSA in the germline V gene. This CDR3 comprises 16 residues. The CDR3 bases are TGTGCCAGCAGCCGAAATAGCGGACAGGGCTGGGATGGCTACACCTTC. Amino acids: CASSRNSGQGWDGYTF.

V gene TRBV7-8 combines with J gene TRBJ2-3, with 7 nucleotides matching TRBD2. The CDR3 is made up of 14 amino acids. Unmatched junction bases numbered 4, after V lost 5 bases and J lost 2 bases. Per the germline V gene, CDR1 is SGHVS and CDR2 is FQNEAQ. The CDR3 DNA sequence: TGTGCCAGCAGCCCAGGACTAGACACAGATACGCAGTATTTT. This sequence encodes CASSPGLDTDTQYF.

The chain recombines TRBV11-2 with TRBJ2-5; D assignment may be TRBD1 or TRBD2 (5 bases each). The CDR3 sequence is 14 residues long. Germline V gives CDR1 SGHAT, CDR2 FQNNGV. Trimming left V 5 bases short and J 5 bases short, with 15 bases between. The CDR3 DNA reads TGTGCCAGCAGCGTCAGGCTAGCAGGGGAGACCCAGTACTTC. Amino acid sequence: CASSVRLAGETQYF.

This clonotype has ten or more counts. The rearrangement links TRBV4-1 to TRBJ2-4; a possible D gene is TRBD2 (6 bases). The ends were cut back, 3 bases at V and 0 bases at J, with 9 bases in the middle. CDR1 MGHRA and CDR2 YSYEKL come from the germline V gene. The CDR3 is made up of 15 amino acids. DNA for the CDR3: TGCGCCAGCAGCCAGATGGGACTAGCCAAAAACATTCAGTACTTC. Translating gives CASSQMGLAKNIQYF.

This clonotype was seen many times. The CDR3 DNA follows: TGTGCCAGCAGTTACGGGACCGGGGAGCTGTTTTTT. This codes for CASSYGTGELFF. The chain employs TRBV6-2 or TRBV6-3 and TRBJ2-2, with D unresolved. Per germline, CDR1 MNHEY and CDR2 SVGEGT. This CDR3 region has 12 residues. With 2 bases removed from V and 5 bases from J, the gap between germline ends came to 3 bases.